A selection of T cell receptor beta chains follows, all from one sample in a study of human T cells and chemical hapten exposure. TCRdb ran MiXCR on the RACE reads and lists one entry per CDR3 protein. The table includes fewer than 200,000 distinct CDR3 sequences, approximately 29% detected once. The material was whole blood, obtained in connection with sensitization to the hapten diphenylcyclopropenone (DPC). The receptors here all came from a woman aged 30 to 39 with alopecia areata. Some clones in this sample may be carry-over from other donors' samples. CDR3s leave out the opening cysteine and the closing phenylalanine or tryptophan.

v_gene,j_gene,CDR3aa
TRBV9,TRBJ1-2,ASSVVKDVSPYGYT
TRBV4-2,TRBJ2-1,ASSQLASSANEQF
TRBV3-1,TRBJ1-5,ASSASGNQPQH
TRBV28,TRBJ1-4,ASSSRAWGLEKLF
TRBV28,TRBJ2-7,ASSPLAGEQY
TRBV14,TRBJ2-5,ASSQGPETQY
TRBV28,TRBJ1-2,ASSSHRDSHGYT
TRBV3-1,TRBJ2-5,ASSPLMQGPQETQY
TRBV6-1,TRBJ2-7,ASSDWYEQY
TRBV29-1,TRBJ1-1,SAAKGATEAF
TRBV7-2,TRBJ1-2,ASSLGGRDFGYT
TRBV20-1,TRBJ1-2,SAESGEDYGYT
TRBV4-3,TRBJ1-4,ASSQGQLINEKLF
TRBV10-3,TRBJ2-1,AIRASGRAFSYNEQF
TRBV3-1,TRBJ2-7,ASSQVVSSYEQY
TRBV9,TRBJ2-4,ASSVGQAKNIQY
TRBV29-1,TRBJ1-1,SALTNQGITEAF
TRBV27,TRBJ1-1,ASSFRENTEAF
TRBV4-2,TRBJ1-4,ASSRGDRTNEKLF
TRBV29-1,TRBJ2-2,SVAPSRGITGELF
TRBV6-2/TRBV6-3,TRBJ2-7,ATQPRQGRMC
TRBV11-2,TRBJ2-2,ASSKAGPGELF
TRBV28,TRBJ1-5,ASEYRAGGQPQH
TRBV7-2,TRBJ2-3,ASSLVWRDTQY
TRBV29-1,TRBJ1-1,SVAVGGDTEAF
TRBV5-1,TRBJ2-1,ASSWASGTVYNEQF
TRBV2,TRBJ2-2,ASNEGTSGGYTGELF
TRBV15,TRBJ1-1,ATSRAAGATEAF
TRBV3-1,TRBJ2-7,ASSLQGDTSYEQY
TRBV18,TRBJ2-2,ASSQRTGNLGTGELF
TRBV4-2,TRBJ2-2,ASSNRADTGELF
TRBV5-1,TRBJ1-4,ASKALGATNEKLF
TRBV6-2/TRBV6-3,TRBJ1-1,ASSYSDRTDGAF
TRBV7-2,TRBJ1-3,ASSLSFNIY
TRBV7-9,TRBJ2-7,ASSLEAISYEQY
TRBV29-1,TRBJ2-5,SVAQQHQETQY
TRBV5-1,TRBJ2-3,ASAPDTLTDTQY
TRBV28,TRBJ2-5,ASSSPTLQETQY
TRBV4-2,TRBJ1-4,ASSQDQEGQLF
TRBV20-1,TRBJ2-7,SASEGTGGHYEQY
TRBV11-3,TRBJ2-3,ASSKSSLEGDTQY
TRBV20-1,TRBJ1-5,SARDPGTGGNQPQH
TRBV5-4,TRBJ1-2,ASSSHGYGYT
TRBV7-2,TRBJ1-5,ASSLGQSSNQPQH
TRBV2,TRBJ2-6,ASSVPLVGNVLT
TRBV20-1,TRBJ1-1,SALTAVTGTEAF
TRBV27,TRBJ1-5,ASSFREGEPQH
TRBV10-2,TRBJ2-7,ASKLAGVSYEQY
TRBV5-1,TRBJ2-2,ASSQSYYTGELF
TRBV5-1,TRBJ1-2,ASSLAAAGGYT
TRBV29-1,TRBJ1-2,SVEQRANYGYT
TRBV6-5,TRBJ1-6,ASSYSKQGGYNSPLH
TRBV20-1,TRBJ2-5,SAAPTGGRGGETQY
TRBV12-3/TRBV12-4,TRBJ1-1,ASSFDRGEGAF
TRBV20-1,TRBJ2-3,SARHDSRDRFTDTQY
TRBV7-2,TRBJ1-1,ASSPGQRNTEAF
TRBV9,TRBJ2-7,ASSTTGGGSSYEQY